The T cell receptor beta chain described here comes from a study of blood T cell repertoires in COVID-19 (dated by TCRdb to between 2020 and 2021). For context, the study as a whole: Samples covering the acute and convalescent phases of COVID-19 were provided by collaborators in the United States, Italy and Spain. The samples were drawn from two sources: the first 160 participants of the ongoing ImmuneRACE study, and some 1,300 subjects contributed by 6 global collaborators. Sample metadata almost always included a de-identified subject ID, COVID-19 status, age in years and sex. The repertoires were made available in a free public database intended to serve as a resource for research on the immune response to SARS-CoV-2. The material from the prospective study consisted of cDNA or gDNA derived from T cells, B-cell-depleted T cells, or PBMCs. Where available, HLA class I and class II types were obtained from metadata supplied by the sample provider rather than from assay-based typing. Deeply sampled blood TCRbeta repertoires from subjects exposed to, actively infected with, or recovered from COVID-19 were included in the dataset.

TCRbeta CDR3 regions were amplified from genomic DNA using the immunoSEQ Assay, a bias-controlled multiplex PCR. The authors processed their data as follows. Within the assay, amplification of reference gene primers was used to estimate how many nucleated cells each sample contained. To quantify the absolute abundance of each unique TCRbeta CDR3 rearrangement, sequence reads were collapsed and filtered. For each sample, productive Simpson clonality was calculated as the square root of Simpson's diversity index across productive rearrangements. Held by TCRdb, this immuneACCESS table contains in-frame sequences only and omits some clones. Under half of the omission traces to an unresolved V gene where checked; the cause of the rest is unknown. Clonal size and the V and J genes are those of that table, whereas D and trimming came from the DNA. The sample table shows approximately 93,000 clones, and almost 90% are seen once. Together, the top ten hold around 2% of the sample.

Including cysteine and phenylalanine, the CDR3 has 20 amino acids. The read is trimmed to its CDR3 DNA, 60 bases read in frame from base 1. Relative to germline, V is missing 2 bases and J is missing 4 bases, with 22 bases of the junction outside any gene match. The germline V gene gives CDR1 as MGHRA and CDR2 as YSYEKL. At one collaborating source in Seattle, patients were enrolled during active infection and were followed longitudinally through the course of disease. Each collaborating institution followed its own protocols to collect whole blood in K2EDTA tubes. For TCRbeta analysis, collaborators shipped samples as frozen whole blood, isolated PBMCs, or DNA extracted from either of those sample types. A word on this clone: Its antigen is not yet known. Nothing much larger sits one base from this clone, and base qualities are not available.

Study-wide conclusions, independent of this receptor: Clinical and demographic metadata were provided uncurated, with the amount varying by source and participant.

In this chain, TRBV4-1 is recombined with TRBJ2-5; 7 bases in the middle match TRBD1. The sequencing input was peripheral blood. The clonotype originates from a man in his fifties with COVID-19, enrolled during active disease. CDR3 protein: CASSQPRQGGLSILRETQYF. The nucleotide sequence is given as TGCGCCAGCAGCCAACCCAGACAGGGTGGGCTTTCTATCCTGAGAGAGACCCAGTACTTC.